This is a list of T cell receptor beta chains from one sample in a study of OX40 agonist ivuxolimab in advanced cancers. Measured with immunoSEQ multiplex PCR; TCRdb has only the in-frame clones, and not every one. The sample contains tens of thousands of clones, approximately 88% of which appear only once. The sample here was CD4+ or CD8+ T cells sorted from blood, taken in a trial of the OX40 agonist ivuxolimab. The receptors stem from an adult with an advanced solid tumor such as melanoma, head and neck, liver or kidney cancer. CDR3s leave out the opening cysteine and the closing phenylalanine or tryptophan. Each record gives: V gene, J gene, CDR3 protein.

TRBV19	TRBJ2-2	ASRGGAETGELF
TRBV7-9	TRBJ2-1	ASSLKSAGEEQF
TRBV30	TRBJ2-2	AWSRGLAGPGELF
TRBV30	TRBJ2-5	AWRARGSQETQY
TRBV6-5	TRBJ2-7	ASRGAEGGTYEQY
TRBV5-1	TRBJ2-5	ASSSGTGSFRETQY
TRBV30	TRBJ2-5	AWSPGVVETQY
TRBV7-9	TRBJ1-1	ASSLFLGGTEAF
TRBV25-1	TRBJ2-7	ASSDPFSYEQY
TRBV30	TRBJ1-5	AWSARAGGNQPQH
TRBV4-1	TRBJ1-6	ASSQAGSKGRTLH
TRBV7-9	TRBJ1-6	ASSRGNSPLH
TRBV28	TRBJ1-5	ASARTQPQH
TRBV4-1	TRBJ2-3	ASSQELAGDDTQY
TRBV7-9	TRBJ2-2	ASSLGQGIGELF
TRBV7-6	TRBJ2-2	ASSLTNAGQAVKNTGELF
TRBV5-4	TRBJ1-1	ASSLPQGLNTEAF
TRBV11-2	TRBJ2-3	ASSLPGTTTGRDTQY
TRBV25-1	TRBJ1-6	ASSGAFYNSPLH
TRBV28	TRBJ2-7	ASSLTGAEQY
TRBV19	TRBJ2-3	ASRDRGLADTQY
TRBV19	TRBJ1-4	ASSIDQGGGEKLF
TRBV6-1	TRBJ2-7	ASRALTPGSYEQY
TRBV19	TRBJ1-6	ASTTGGRGSPLH
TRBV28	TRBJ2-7	ASSYRQGRNNEQY
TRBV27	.	ASSLLTSGMGPAEQY
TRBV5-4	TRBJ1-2	ASSLSGGYT
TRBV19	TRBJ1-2	ATRRDRGDGYT
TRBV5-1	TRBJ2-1	ASSSGRPRQF
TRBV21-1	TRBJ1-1	ARRAEAF
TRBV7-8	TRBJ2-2	ASYPGGGELF
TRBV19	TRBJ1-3	ASNPGAGGNTIY
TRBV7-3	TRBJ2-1	ASSSWTSGKDEQF
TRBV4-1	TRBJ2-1	ASSQTGTSGGYYNEQF
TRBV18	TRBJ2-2	ASSPDRTGELF
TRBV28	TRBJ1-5	ASSITQGLGPQH
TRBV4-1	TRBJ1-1	ASSQARQMNTEAF
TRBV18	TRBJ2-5	ASSSGTGGEETQY
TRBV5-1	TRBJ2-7	ASSEATSVFLGEQY
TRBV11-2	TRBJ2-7	ASSLAVGSALGEQY
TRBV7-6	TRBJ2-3	ASSLGQNTDTQY
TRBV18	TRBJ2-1	ASSPTESYNEQF
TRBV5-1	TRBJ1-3	ASSLGASGNTIY
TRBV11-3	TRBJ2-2	ASSSRGTGELF
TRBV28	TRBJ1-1	ASSLQGAAYTEAF
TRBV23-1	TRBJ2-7	APGGEQY
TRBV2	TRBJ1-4	ASSSTTGVFNEKLF
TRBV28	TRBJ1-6	ASSSTWASPLH
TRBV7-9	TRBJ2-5	ASSLVGLQETQY
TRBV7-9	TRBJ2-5	ASSSGGETQY
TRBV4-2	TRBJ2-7	ASRHSGQGDYEQY
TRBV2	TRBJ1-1	ASRPEGNTEAF
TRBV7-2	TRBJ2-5	ASSPQPGAETQY